These T cell receptor beta chains were read from a single sample in a study of shared T cell receptors in the human thymus. Assay: immunoSEQ multiplex PCR; the TCRdb copy retains only in-frame clones and omits some. Found here are hundreds of thousands of clones, more than 75% of them singletons; the top ten hold around 0.0099%. These data were likewise used in another study, on human thymus T cells.

Material: thymocytes. The receptors were gathered from a boy younger than two with a congenital heart defect. Each CDR3 is given with its conserved first and last residue. The D gene is left open where the match is weak. A clone size is listed for some rows: how often the clone was seen (once, few, many), or a class if it is expanded.

clone_size: .; d_call: .; j_call: TRBJ2-7; v_call: TRBV7-2; cdr3_nt: TGTGCCAGCAGAAAAGGTGGCCAGTGGAGCGTAGGCAAGCAGTACTTC; cdr3_aa: CASRKGGQWSVGKQYF
clone_size: few; d_call: TRBD1; j_call: TRBJ1-2; v_call: TRBV7-2; cdr3_nt: TGTGCCAGCAGCTTAGCGGACAGGGAAAAGGGCTACACCTTC; cdr3_aa: CASSLADREKGYTF
clone_size: .; d_call: TRBD2; j_call: TRBJ2-1; v_call: TRBV11-2; cdr3_nt: TGTGCCAGCAGCTTAGATCCGGCTAGCGGGAGGGTCCTCTTC; cdr3_aa: CASSLDPASGRVLF
clone_size: .; d_call: TRBD2; j_call: TRBJ2-7; v_call: TRBV18; cdr3_nt: TGTGCCAGCTCACGACCGGGACGGGAGGATCACGAGCAGTACTTC; cdr3_aa: CASSRPGREDHEQYF
clone_size: .; d_call: .; j_call: TRBJ2-7; v_call: TRBV7-2; cdr3_nt: TGTGCCAGCAGCGCCTACAGTCCGGGGACAACAGTCCCCTACGAGCAGTACTTC; cdr3_aa: CASSAYSPGTTVPYEQYF
clone_size: few; d_call: .; j_call: TRBJ2-7; v_call: TRBV5-6; cdr3_nt: TGTGCCAGCAGCTTGGCGGCAGACAGGAGCTCCTACGAGCAGTACTTC; cdr3_aa: CASSLAADRSSYEQYF
clone_size: few; d_call: .; j_call: TRBJ2-1; v_call: TRBV7-2; cdr3_nt: TGTGCCAGCAGCTGCGCCGACAGCCCCAATGAGCAGTTCTTC; cdr3_aa: CASSCADSPNEQFF
clone_size: .; d_call: TRBD1; j_call: TRBJ2-3; v_call: TRBV27; cdr3_nt: TGTGCCAGGGGCAGGGGGCATCAAGATACGCAGTATTTT; cdr3_aa: CARGRGHQDTQYF
clone_size: .; d_call: .; j_call: TRBJ2-1; v_call: TRBV7-2; cdr3_nt: TGTGCCAGCAGCTTAGCTGATATCCAAGGACAACCTTACAATGAGCAGTTCTTC; cdr3_aa: CASSLADIQGQPYNEQFF
clone_size: .; d_call: .; j_call: TRBJ2-7; v_call: TRBV27; cdr3_nt: TGTGCCAGCAGTTCCGCGGGACAGCCCTACGAGCAGTACTTC; cdr3_aa: CASSSAGQPYEQYF
clone_size: .; d_call: TRBD2; j_call: TRBJ2-1; v_call: TRBV4-1; cdr3_nt: TGCGCCAGCAGCCGCGGACTAGCGGGAGTGAGGAATGAGCAGTTCTTC; cdr3_aa: CASSRGLAGVRNEQFF
clone_size: .; d_call: TRBD2; j_call: TRBJ2-3; v_call: TRBV29-1; cdr3_nt: TGCAGCGTTGACCCCTTAAGGGAGGGCCGAGTGGTCACAGATACGCAGTATTTT; cdr3_aa: CSVDPLREGRVVTDTQYF
clone_size: few; d_call: .; j_call: TRBJ2-5; v_call: TRBV6-5; cdr3_nt: TGTGCCAGCAGTTACATGTTAGAAGAGACCCAGTACTTC; cdr3_aa: CASSYMLEETQYF
clone_size: few; d_call: .; j_call: TRBJ2-7; v_call: TRBV5-1; cdr3_nt: TGCGCCAGCAGCCTACCTCCCCATCTGTCCCAACCGCCCTACGAGCAGTACTTC; cdr3_aa: CASSLPPHLSQPPYEQYF
clone_size: few; d_call: .; j_call: TRBJ2-1; v_call: TRBV5-6; cdr3_nt: TGTGCCAGCAGGCGTTCTAGCGTCGGCTCCTACAATGAGCAGTTCTTC; cdr3_aa: CASRRSSVGSYNEQFF
clone_size: few; d_call: TRBD2; j_call: TRBJ2-7; v_call: TRBV5-1; cdr3_nt: TGCGCCAGCAGCCCGGACAGCTCCCCGGGACTAGCGGGATACGAGCAGTACTTC; cdr3_aa: CASSPDSSPGLAGYEQYF
clone_size: .; d_call: TRBD2; j_call: TRBJ2-5; v_call: TRBV29-1; cdr3_nt: TGCAGCGTTGAGGGTAGACTAGCGCTGAAAGAGACCCAGTACTTC; cdr3_aa: CSVEGRLALKETQYF
clone_size: .; d_call: .; j_call: TRBJ2-7; v_call: TRBV6-1; cdr3_nt: TGTGCCAGCGGTATACGAACCGGGGACTCCTACGAGCAGTACTTC; cdr3_aa: CASGIRTGDSYEQYF
clone_size: .; d_call: TRBD1; j_call: TRBJ1-4; v_call: TRBV5-6; cdr3_nt: TGTGCCAGCAGTCGGGACAGCGTGGGCGAAAAACTGTTTTTT; cdr3_aa: CASSRDSVGEKLFF
clone_size: .; d_call: .; j_call: TRBJ2-7; v_call: TRBV11-2; cdr3_nt: TGTGCCAGCAGCCCGGGTGAGCAGTACTTC; cdr3_aa: CASSPGEQYF
clone_size: .; d_call: .; j_call: TRBJ1-1; v_call: TRBV4-3; cdr3_nt: TGCGCCAGCAGCCATACAACAGGGACTGAAGCTTTCTTT; cdr3_aa: CASSHTTGTEAFF
clone_size: .; d_call: TRBD2; j_call: TRBJ2-7; v_call: TRBV7-2; cdr3_nt: TGTGCCAGCAGCTTGCCACTAGCGGGTAACTACGAGCAGTACTTC; cdr3_aa: CASSLPLAGNYEQYF
clone_size: .; d_call: .; j_call: TRBJ2-2; v_call: TRBV7-9; cdr3_nt: TGTGCCAGCAGCTTGCGGGACACCGGGGAGCTGTTTTTT; cdr3_aa: CASSLRDTGELFF
clone_size: .; d_call: .; j_call: TRBJ2-2; v_call: TRBV4-2; cdr3_nt: TGTGCCAGCAGCCCAAGAGATCAAACCAACACCGGGGAGCTGTTTTTT; cdr3_aa: CASSPRDQTNTGELFF
clone_size: few; d_call: .; j_call: TRBJ1-5; v_call: TRBV1; cdr3_nt: TGCACCAGCAGCCCCCTCTCCTCGGGGGGCGGGAATCAGCCCCAGCATTTT; cdr3_aa: CTSSPLSSGGGNQPQHF
clone_size: .; d_call: TRBD1; j_call: TRBJ2-1; v_call: TRBV5-1; cdr3_nt: TGCGCCAGCAGCTGGGACAGCTCCTACAATGAGCAGTTCTTC; cdr3_aa: CASSWDSSYNEQFF
clone_size: .; d_call: TRBD1; j_call: TRBJ1-6; v_call: TRBV6-5; cdr3_nt: TGTGCCAGCAGTTTTACACAGGGGACTTCACCCCTCCACTTT; cdr3_aa: CASSFTQGTSPLHF
clone_size: .; d_call: TRBD1; j_call: TRBJ1-1; v_call: TRBV11-2; cdr3_nt: TGTGCCAGCAGCTGTGAATGGGGACAGGGCACGAGGAACACTGAAGCTTTCTTT; cdr3_aa: CASSCEWGQGTRNTEAFF
clone_size: .; d_call: TRBD2; j_call: TRBJ2-1; v_call: TRBV30; cdr3_nt: TGTGCCTGTCCCTCCCCCTCGCGGGAGGACGACTACAATGAGCAGTTCTTC; cdr3_aa: CACPSPSREDDYNEQFF
clone_size: .; d_call: .; j_call: TRBJ2-1; v_call: TRBV6-5; cdr3_nt: TGTGCCAGCAGCCGCGGGACGAGAAACCACAATGAGCAGTTCTTC; cdr3_aa: CASSRGTRNHNEQFF
clone_size: .; d_call: .; j_call: TRBJ2-3; v_call: TRBV11-3; cdr3_nt: TGTGCCAGCAGCCCCCAGGGGCCAGATACGCAGTATTTT; cdr3_aa: CASSPQGPDTQYF
clone_size: once; d_call: .; j_call: TRBJ2-5; v_call: TRBV4-1; cdr3_nt: TGCGCCAGCAGCCACGACAACAGGAAAGGGGTCCAAGAGACCCAGTACTTC; cdr3_aa: CASSHDNRKGVQETQYF
clone_size: few; d_call: .; j_call: TRBJ2-7; v_call: TRBV10-3; cdr3_nt: TGTGCCATCAGTGAGCCGAAAAGCGGGCGCGAGCAGTACTTC; cdr3_aa: CAISEPKSGREQYF
clone_size: .; d_call: .; j_call: TRBJ1-5; v_call: TRBV1; cdr3_nt: TGCACCAGCAGCCAAGACCACGCCGGGACAGATAATCAGCCCCAGCATTTT; cdr3_aa: CTSSQDHAGTDNQPQHF
clone_size: .; d_call: TRBD2; j_call: TRBJ2-7; v_call: TRBV6-5; cdr3_nt: TGTGCCAATCTAATAAGCGGGGCCTACGAGCAGTACTTC; cdr3_aa: CANLISGAYEQYF
clone_size: .; d_call: .; j_call: TRBJ1-1; v_call: TRBV6-6; cdr3_nt: TGTGCCAGCAGTAATACAGGGAACACTGAAGCTTTCTTT; cdr3_aa: CASSNTGNTEAFF
clone_size: few; d_call: TRBD1; j_call: TRBJ2-4; v_call: TRBV5-1; cdr3_nt: TGCGCCAGCAGCCGAGGACAGGGAAGCATTCAGTACTTC; cdr3_aa: CASSRGQGSIQYF
clone_size: .; d_call: TRBD2; j_call: TRBJ2-1; v_call: TRBV27; cdr3_nt: TGTGCCAGCAGCAAGGCACTAGCGGGAGGGGGGTTAGACAATGAGCAGTTCTTC; cdr3_aa: CASSKALAGGGLDNEQFF
clone_size: .; d_call: TRBD1; j_call: TRBJ2-7; v_call: TRBV5-3; cdr3_nt: TGTGCCAGAAGCTTTCACCTAGACAGGGTCGGCTACGAGCAGTACTTC; cdr3_aa: CARSFHLDRVGYEQYF
clone_size: .; d_call: TRBD2; j_call: TRBJ2-7; v_call: TRBV29-1; cdr3_nt: TGCAGCGTTGAAGCCGATCTGACTAGCGGGATGACGTACGAGCAGTACTTC; cdr3_aa: CSVEADLTSGMTYEQYF
clone_size: .; d_call: .; j_call: TRBJ2-1; v_call: TRBV7-8; cdr3_nt: TGTGCCAGCATAATAGGGGTTCAAGGGGGGACACTAGCGAGCGGAACCTACAATGAGCAGTTCTTC; cdr3_aa: CASIIGVQGGTLASGTYNEQFF
clone_size: .; d_call: .; j_call: TRBJ2-7; v_call: TRBV4-3; cdr3_nt: TGCGCCAGCAGCCAAATCCACAGGTCCTACGAGCAGTACTTC; cdr3_aa: CASSQIHRSYEQYF
clone_size: .; d_call: .; j_call: TRBJ2-5; v_call: TRBV7-9; cdr3_nt: TGTGCCAGCAGCCCACGACAGCCACAAGAGACCCAGTACTTC; cdr3_aa: CASSPRQPQETQYF
clone_size: .; d_call: TRBD2; j_call: TRBJ2-1; v_call: TRBV14; cdr3_nt: TGTGCCAGCAGCCAACCTGGACTAGCGGGGCCTGTGGAGCAGTTCTTC; cdr3_aa: CASSQPGLAGPVEQFF
clone_size: .; d_call: TRBD1; j_call: TRBJ2-3; v_call: TRBV29-1; cdr3_nt: TGCAGCTTTCACAGGGGGCGAAGGGCAGATACGCAGTATTTT; cdr3_aa: CSFHRGRRADTQYF
clone_size: .; d_call: .; j_call: TRBJ2-7; v_call: TRBV28; cdr3_nt: TGTGCCAGCAGTTTTGGGGGGATGAGGGAGCAGTACTTC; cdr3_aa: CASSFGGMREQYF
clone_size: .; d_call: TRBD1; j_call: TRBJ1-5; v_call: TRBV10-2; cdr3_nt: TGCGCCAGCAGTGAGGACAGGGACAATCAGCCCCAGCATTTT; cdr3_aa: CASSEDRDNQPQHF
clone_size: .; d_call: TRBD2; j_call: TRBJ2-1; v_call: TRBV11-3; cdr3_nt: TGTGCCAGCAGCTTAGATGTCCCAGGGACTAGCGGGGAGTACAATGAGCAGTTCTTC; cdr3_aa: CASSLDVPGTSGEYNEQFF
clone_size: .; d_call: .; j_call: TRBJ2-7; v_call: TRBV27; cdr3_nt: TGTGCCAGCGGGCGCAGGGTGAGGAGCGAGCAGTACTTC; cdr3_aa: CASGRRVRSEQYF
clone_size: .; d_call: .; j_call: TRBJ2-5; v_call: TRBV2; cdr3_nt: TGTGCCAGCAGTGATCCTAGCGTCCTTCAAGAGACCCAGTACTTC; cdr3_aa: CASSDPSVLQETQYF
clone_size: few; d_call: TRBD2; j_call: TRBJ2-7; v_call: TRBV7-9; cdr3_nt: TGTGCCAGCAGGACTAGCGGGACGACCCCATACGAGCAGTACTTC; cdr3_aa: CASRTSGTTPYEQYF